This T cell receptor (beta chain) is drawn from a study of shared clonotypes between healthy human individuals (dated by TCRdb to 2018 to 2020). Context from the whole study: Three men and a couple of women, aged 18 to 49 years, made up the cohort. Different laboratories and diverse techniques were used to prepare libraries and sequence TCR repertoires, to increase sequencing depth and limit assay-specific biases. To estimate repertoire size and how much clonotypes are shared between individuals, the study performed deep sequencing of blood TCR repertoires from about five healthy adults. Leukapheresis yielded between about 0.85 and 10 billion PBMCs per donor. Per donor, three plates each were used for CD4 naive and CD4 memory, two for CD8 naive, and one for CD8 memory. The paper as a whole reports these results and caveats: Naive subsets generally had larger estimated clonotype richness than memory subsets. When a handful of donors were compared, the shared fraction of clonotypes was roughly 5% for naive CD4, roughly 3.4% for naive CD8, 2% to 2.5% for memory CD4, and roughly 0.4% for memory CD8. Compared with non-shared clonotypes, clonotypes shared by all four sorted-subset donors had higher generation probabilities. Sampling was limited to blood, and TCR repertoires in tissue likely differ from TCR repertoires in blood. Incomplete sequencing was indicated by rarefaction of sorted-subset datasets, despite the large sequencing depth. Based on pairwise subsampling, the degree of clonotype sharing among donors was expected to be affected by sequencing depth. The genetic and exposure-history diversity represented was limited by the small number of donors.

TCR CDR3 regions were amplified from genomic DNA by multiplex PCR using the deep immunoSEQ assay. Extracted genomic DNA from each cell subset was distributed evenly across all wells of several immunoSEQ 96-well plates, and each plate was treated as a replicate. Each replicate PCR for sorted subsets received about 220 ng genomic DNA, equal to some 32,000 T cell genomes. Purified libraries were measured with a Qubit 3.0 fluorometer, size-checked on a Bioanalyzer 2100, and measured again with the KAPA Library Quantification kit. Every immunoSEQ 96-well plate was sequenced on a separate single-read 150-cycle Illumina NextSeq 550 flow cell. Concerning the study's data processing: The immunoSEQ output contained only junctional sequences without quality scores, so filtering could not match that applied to full-length reads. Sequences were annotated with PyIR, a Python wrapper for IgBLAST v1.9, using IMGT germline references to assign V/J genes and CDR3. Any read was removed if the V/J assignment was weak (E-value above 1e-6), the CDR3 was missing, or the read contained stop codons, out-of-frame junctions, or ambiguous translated residues. V3J clonotypes were defined as sequences sharing an identical inferred V gene, J gene, and CDR3 amino acid sequence. To compute the percentage overlap between repertoires, the number of shared unique clonotypes was divided by the size of the smaller repertoire. Three approaches were used to assess repertoire richness: RTK rarefaction, the Chao1 estimator, and Recon v2.1 estimates of unobserved clonotypes. OLGA was used to compute generation probabilities for all TCRbeta clonotypes that the gDNA method yielded from a few donors. This is the immuneACCESS table as TCRdb keeps it, with only in-frame sequences that have V and J called. A part of the clones is gone; compared with another copy, unresolved V genes explain less than half, and the rest is unexplained. The DNA gave D and trimming, while V, J and clone size come from that table. This sample lists around 640,000 clones; 95% to 97% were detected once. About 0.11% of the sample is held by the ten biggest clonotypes.

Reading from cysteine to phenylalanine, the CDR3 counts 14 amino acids. CDR3 DNA is the only sequence kept; it has 42 bases, read in frame from the first base. Reading the germline V gene gives CDR1 SGHDT and CDR2 YYEEEE. At the junction V is shortened by 2 bases and J by 4 bases, with 12 bases in between. CD8 naive samples were obtained by positive selection for CCR7 among CD45RO-negative cells, yielding a CD45RA+CCR7+ population from which TemRA cells were excluded. The donors were healthy, HIV-negative adults with no recently reported acute infections or vaccinations. Only Caucasian adults living in Nashville, Tennessee, USA were represented among the donors. Blood was collected by leukapheresis, and PBMCs were isolated by Ficoll-Histopaque density gradient centrifugation and then cryopreserved in liquid nitrogen vapor phase. Purity and quantity of every magnetically sorted T cell population were checked by analytical flow cytometry. Each sorted fraction had its genomic DNA isolated and then quantified by UV absorbance on a Nanodrop 2000c.

Points on this clone: It lacks a known antigen. No much larger clone is present one base from it, and per-base qualities are unavailable.

The TCR was taken from a woman in her thirties in good health. Specimen: naive CD8+ T cells sorted from blood. Read against the paper, the sample's cell subset or site label means: CD45RA+CCR7+. The chain couples TRBV5-6 to TRBJ2-5; the D gene assignment is ambiguous. The nucleotide sequence reads TGTGCCAGCAGCTTAACGCCGAGAGGAGAGACCCAGTACTTC. Its protein product is CASSLTPRGETQYF.